The 24 T cell receptor beta chains listed next were all sequenced from one sample in a study of shared clonotypes between healthy human individuals. Data came from immunoSEQ multiplex PCR; TCRdb stores just in-frame clones and leaves some out. The table records about 1 million clones, about 80% of them present only once. Material for sequencing was memory CD4+ T cells sorted from blood. Noted subset: CD45RA-negative fraction. Receptors were obtained from a man younger than 30 in good health.

This chain joins TRBV11-2 and TRBJ1-4; TRBD1 aligns across 9 bases. Germline lookup yields CDR1 SGHAT and CDR2 FQNNGV. This CDR3 comprises 15 residues. With V trimmed by 2 bases and J by 5 bases, 3 bases remained unmatched. CDR3 sequence: CASSLSTGGNEKLFF. The CDR3 nucleotides are TGTGCCAGCAGCTTATCGACAGGGGGGAATGAAAAACTGTTTTTT.

J is TRBJ2-1 and V is TRBV30, with D possibly matching TRBD1 (5 bases). Germline V lookup: CDR1 GTSNPN, CDR2 SVGIG (reference sequence). V was trimmed by 1 base and J by 10 bases, leaving 11 bases between them. The length of the CDR3 is 12 residues. Written as DNA, the CDR3 is TGTGCCTGGAGTGCAGGGATTCGAGAGCAGTTCTTC. Residues: CAWSAGIREQFF.

J is TRBJ2-7 and V is TRBV10-2; TRBD1 matches at 9 bases. Trimming took 5 bases from V and 3 from J; bases not matched to a gene: 5. The CDR3 runs 14 residues. The germline V gene has CDR1 WSHSY and CDR2 SAAADI. CDR3 region: CASSRTGDYYEQYF. DNA for the CDR3: TGCGCCAGCAGTAGGACAGGGGATTACTACGAGCAGTACTTC.

This chain joins TRBV11-3 and TRBJ2-2, with 9 positions matching TRBD1. The CDR3 extends over 17 amino acids. Germline trimming cut 1 base from V and 5 bases from J; bases unmatched to any gene: 8. Germline CDR1 reads SGHNT; CDR2 reads YENEEA. CDR3: CASSLGSETGGTGELFF. CDR3 nucleotide sequence: TGTGCCAGCAGCTTAGGGTCCGAGACAGGGGGGACCGGGGAGCTGTTTTTT.

The chain carries TRBV5-4 and TRBJ2-5; TRBD2 matches at 12 bases. The V and J ends lost 3 bases and 5 bases, in that order; junction bases with no gene match: 5. The CDR3 spans 15 residues. Germline V gene lookup returns CDR1 SGHNT and CDR2 YYREEE (reference sequence). CDR3 region: CASSSTSGRVETQYF. In nucleotides, the CDR3 is TGTGCCAGCAGCTCGACTAGCGGGAGAGTGGAGACCCAGTACTTC.

V is TRBV23-1 and J is TRBJ2-5; weak D call: TRBD1 (6 bases). TRBV23-1 is recorded as an ORF, its role being uncertain. V was shortened by 3 bases and J by 2 bases, with 10 bases between the two germline ends. The CDR3 spans 14 residues. The CDR3 region is CASSHKQGQETQYF. CDR3 nucleotide sequence: TGCGCCAGCAGTCACAAACAGGGTCAAGAGACCCAGTACTTC.

The genes are TRBV6-5 and TRBJ2-3; no definite D call. CDR1 and CDR2 from the germline V gene are MNHEY and SVGAGI. CDR3 length equals 14 residues. V was cut by 3 bases and J by 1 base, with 8 bases left in between. The CDR3 protein is CASSYSAGTDTQYF. Here the CDR3 DNA reads TGTGCCAGCAGTTATTCGGCGGGCACAGATACGCAGTATTTT.

This chain connects TRBV5-1 to TRBJ1-1, with 7 bases that match TRBD1. Germline assignment: CDR1 SGHRS and CDR2 YFSETQ. This CDR3 region has 15 residues. J was trimmed by 1 base and V by 0 bases; bases with no gene match: 3. The CDR3 here is CASSLEDRKNTEAFF. The CDR3 DNA reads TGCGCCAGCAGCTTGGAGGACAGGAAGAACACTGAAGCTTTCTTT.

This chain joins TRBV5-6 and TRBJ2-3; D call uncertain. Germline V gene data show CDR1 as SGHDT and CDR2 as YYEEEE. Between the trimmed V and J ends, which lost 2 bases and 1 base, there was a span of 14 bases. The CDR3 sequence is 16 residues long. The CDR3 region has the DNA TGTGCCAGCAGCTTCAGTCGAACGGTGGGCACAGATACGCAGTATTTT. Translation gives CASSFSRTVGTDTQYF. The entire variable domain, with the rest obtained from reference TRBV5-6 and TRBJ2-3, is as follows: DAGVTQSPTHLIKTRGQQVTLRCSPKSGHDTVSWYQQALGQGPQFIFQYYEEEERQRGNFPDRFSGHQFPNYSSELNVNALLLGDSALYLCASSFSRTVGTDTQYFGPGTRLTVL.

V gene TRBV19 combines with J gene TRBJ2-5; D may be TRBD1 (5 bases). V was shortened by 1 base and J by 9 bases, with 9 bases between the two germline ends. CDR3 length equals 12 residues. Germline assignment: CDR1 LNHDA and CDR2 SQIVND (reference sequence). For the CDR3, the DNA is TGTGCCAGTAGTATAGGCCAAGGGGCCCAGTACTTC. This encodes CASSIGQGAQYF. Complete variable domain (other parts from reference TRBV19 and TRBJ2-5): DGGITQSPKYLFRKEGQNVTLSCEQNLNHDAMYWYRQDPGQGLRLIYYSQIVNDFQKGDIAEGYSVSREKKESFPLTVTSAQKNPTAFYLCASSIGQGAQYFGPGTRLLVL.

A word on this clone: Other DNA sequences in this sample translate to the same CDR3. The J gene is TRBJ2-7, the V gene TRBV9, with a tentative D call TRBD2 (5 bases). Trimming pared 0 bases from V and 1 base from J, leaving 8 bases between. This CDR3 has 14 amino acids. Germline V gives CDR1 SGDLS, CDR2 YYNGEE. CDR3 sequence (DNA): TGTGCCAGCAGCGTAGGTCGGGATTCCTACGAGCAGTACTTC. This sequence encodes CASSVGRDSYEQYF.

Ten or more counts support this clone. The chain employs TRBV16 and TRBJ2-7, with a tentative D call TRBD2 (5 bases). The V and J ends lost 2 bases and 7 bases respectively, with 21 bases between them. CDR1 and CDR2 (germline): KGHSY, FQNENV. The CDR3 length is 16 residues. The CDR3: CASSQPSGLSLGEQYF. Written as DNA, the CDR3 is TGTGCCAGCAGCCAACCGTCTGGACTTAGCTTGGGGGAGCAGTACTTC.

The chain uses TRBV21-1 and TRBJ1-5; the table assigns TRBD1, which was not confirmed against the DNA. TRBV21-1 is designated a pseudogene. The CDR3 extends over 15 amino acids. The CDR3 DNA follows: TGTGCCAAGCCGGGACAGCCAGGCAGCAATCAGCCCCAGCATTTT. It encodes CAKPGQPGSNQPQHF.

J is TRBJ1-2 and V is TRBV15; D unresolved. Germline V gene data show CDR1 as LNHNV and CDR2 as YYDKDF (reference sequence). The V end lost 7 bases, the J end lost 6 bases, and 24 bases lay between the germline ends. The CDR3 contains 16 residues. CDR3 sequence: CATIVVVTTYDHGYTF. The CDR3 DNA reads TGTGCCACCATCGTCGTAGTCACTACTTATGACCATGGCTACACCTTC.

V is TRBV18 and J is TRBJ1-1; maybe TRBD1 (6 bases). Looked up from germline, CDR1 is KGHSH and CDR2 is LQKENI. V lost 0 bases and J lost 4, with 15 bases in between. The CDR3 spans 16 residues. CDR3 in amino acids: CASSPPFGGLGTEAFF. The CDR3 nucleotides are TGTGCCAGCTCACCACCTTTCGGGGGGCTCGGCACTGAAGCTTTCTTT.

The gene calls are TRBV28 and TRBJ2-7, with TRBD1 matching over 8 bases. CDR3 size: 15 residues. From germline, CDR1 is MDHEN and CDR2 SYDVKM. V shed 3 bases and J 0 bases; nucleotides not matched to a gene: 4. CDR3 loop: CASSFGQGASYEQYF. The DNA for the CDR3 is TGTGCCAGCAGTTTCGGGCAGGGGGCCTCCTACGAGCAGTACTTC.

This clone was seen once. The chain carries TRBV11-2 and TRBJ2-3, with D possibly matching TRBD2 (5 bases). Trimming took off 5 bases at V and 6 bases at J, with 9 bases between the two ends. The CDR3 has 12 amino acids. Germline CDR1 SGHAT, CDR2 FQNNGV. The CDR3 nucleotides read TGTGCCAGCAGCCAAACGGGGGATACGCAGTATTTT. The encoded protein is CASSQTGDTQYF.

The rearrangement joins TRBV19 to TRBJ2-1; TRBD1 or TRBD2 may be the D gene (6 bases each). Germline CDR1 is LNHDA and CDR2 is SQIVND (reference sequence). There are 14 residues in the CDR3. Trimming removed 7 bases at V and 2 bases at J, with 12 bases between. DNA of the CDR3: TGTGCCAGTATGGGGGGCGCCCCCTACAATGAGCAGTTCTTC. It encodes CASMGGAPYNEQFF.

V usage is TRBV27 and J usage is TRBJ2-1, with 8 nucleotides matching TRBD2. Germline V gene data show CDR1 as MNHEY and CDR2 as SMNVEV (reference sequence). CDR3 length: 15 amino acids. V lost 5 bases and J lost 2; bases outside the gene matches: 5. The CDR3 DNA reads as TGTGCCAGCAGTAAAGACGGGGGGGCCTACAATGAGCAGTTCTTC. It yields the protein CASSKDGGAYNEQFF.

The J gene is TRBJ1-5, the V gene TRBV19, with 7 bases aligning to TRBD1. J lost 7 bases, V lost 4 bases, and 10 bases had no gene match. Germline lookup yields CDR1 LNHDA and CDR2 SQIVND (reference sequence). The CDR3 loop spans 15 amino acids. The DNA of the CDR3 is TGTGCCAGTAGTAGCCGGGACAGAGGGGGACAGCCCCAGCATTTT. It is translated as CASSSRDRGGQPQHF.

This clone occurred many times. The genes are TRBV20-1 and TRBJ2-1; 8 bases align to TRBD2. There are 11 residues in the CDR3. Germline lookup yields CDR1 DFQATT and CDR2 SNEGSKA (reference sequence). After removal of 6 bases from V and 10 bases from J, the junction contained 5 bases not matched to a gene. The CDR3 loop reads CSAGLASEQFF. In DNA form, the CDR3 reads TGCAGTGCCGGACTAGCCAGCGAGCAGTTCTTC.

The chain links TRBV6-4 to TRBJ1-6, with no clear D. This CDR3 comprises 10 residues. CDR1 is MRHNA, CDR2 SNTAGT, per germline. With 6 bases removed from V and 8 bases from J, the gap between germline ends came to 2 bases. The chain's CDR3 is CASSYSPLHF. In DNA form, the CDR3 reads TGTGCCAGCAGCTATTCACCCCTCCACTTT.

This clone was detected ten times or more. The chain combines TRBV13 with TRBJ2-2, with TRBD2 identical over 14 bases. This CDR3 is 23 amino acids long. The germline V gene has CDR1 PRHDT and CDR2 FYEKMQ (reference sequence). The V segment lost 4 bases and the J segment 2 bases; nucleotides outside the gene matches: 21. The CDR3, as DNA: TGTGCCAGCAGCTCTCCATTTACGACCGCCGGGACTAGCGGGAGCAGTAACACCGGGGAGCTGTTTTTT. Residues: CASSSPFTTAGTSGSSNTGELFF.

The chain has TRBV19 and TRBJ1-3; perhaps TRBD1 as D (5 bases). Germline V gene data show CDR1 as LNHDA and CDR2 as SQIVND (reference sequence). The germline V and J ends were trimmed by 7 bases and 7 bases, with 17 bases remaining between them. The CDR3 runs 14 residues. The chain's CDR3 is CASNTGAFSNTIYF. Here the CDR3 DNA reads TGTGCCAGTAACACCGGGGCTTTCAGTAACACCATATATTTT.